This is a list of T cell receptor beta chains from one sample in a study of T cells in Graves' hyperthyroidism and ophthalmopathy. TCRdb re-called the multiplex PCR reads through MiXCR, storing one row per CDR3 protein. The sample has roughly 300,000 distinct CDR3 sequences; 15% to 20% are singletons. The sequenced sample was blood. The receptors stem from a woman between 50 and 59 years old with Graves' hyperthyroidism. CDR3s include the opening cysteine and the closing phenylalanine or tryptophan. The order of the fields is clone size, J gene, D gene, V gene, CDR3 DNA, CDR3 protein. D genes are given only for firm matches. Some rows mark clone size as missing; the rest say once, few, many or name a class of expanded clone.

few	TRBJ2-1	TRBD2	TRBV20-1	TGCAGTCCATCGGGGGGGCGGGGGGCAAGTGAGCAGTTCTTC	CSPSGGRGASEQFF
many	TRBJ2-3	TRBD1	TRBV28	TGTGCCAGCAGTTTATCTTCCGGAGGACAGGCTAGCACAGATACGCAGTATTTT	CASSLSSGGQASTDTQYF
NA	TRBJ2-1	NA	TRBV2	TGTGCCAGCCAAACAGGGTACGGGGATGAGCAGTTCTTC	CASQTGYGDEQFF
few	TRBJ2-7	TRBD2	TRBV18	TGTGCCAGCTCACCAACCGTCCCTAGCGGGCGACCCTACGAGCAGTACTTC	CASSPTVPSGRPYEQYF
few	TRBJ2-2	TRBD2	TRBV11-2	TGTGCCAGCACCTGGACTAGCGGAGTTGGTGGCGGGGAGCTGTTTTTT	CASTWTSGVGGGELFF
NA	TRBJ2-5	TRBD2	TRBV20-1	TGCAGTGCTAGACGGGGGGGCTTGGAGACCCAGTACTTC	CSARRGGLETQYF
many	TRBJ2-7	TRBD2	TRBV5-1	TGCGCCAGCAGCTTTAGCGGGGGGTCCTACGAGCAGTACTTC	CASSFSGGSYEQYF
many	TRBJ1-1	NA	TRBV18	TGTGCCAGCTCACCGAGTACAGTCAACCTTGAAGCTTTCTTT	CASSPSTVNLEAFF
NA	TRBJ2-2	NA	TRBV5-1	TGCGCCAGCACCTTTGGGGGCAGGGTCGGTCCCGGGGAGCTGTTTTTT	CASTFGGRVGPGELFF
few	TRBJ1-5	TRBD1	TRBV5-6	TGTGCCAGCAGTTACGGGACAGGATACCAGCCCCAGCATTTT	CASSYGTGYQPQHF
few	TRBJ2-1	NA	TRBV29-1	TGCAGCGTTGGAGGTTACGGGAATGCCTACAATGAGCAGTTCTTC	CSVGGYGNAYNEQFF
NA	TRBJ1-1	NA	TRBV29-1	TGCAGCGTTGGCAGGACGGTGGATATCACTGAAGCTTTCTTT	CSVGRTVDITEAFF
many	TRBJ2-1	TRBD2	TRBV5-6	TGTGCCAGCAGCTTGGGGTCACGACTAGCGGGAGGGAGCTCCTACAATGAGCAGTTCTTC	CASSLGSRLAGGSSYNEQFF
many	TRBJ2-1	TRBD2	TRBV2	TGTGCCAGCAGCCGGACTAGCGGGGGCCTTGGGGAGCAGTTCTTC	CASSRTSGGLGEQFF
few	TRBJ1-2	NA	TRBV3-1	TGTGCCAGCAGCCAAGGGGGGGAAAACACCTTC	CASSQGGENTF
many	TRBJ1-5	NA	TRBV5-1	TGCGCCAGCAGCTTGGCGGGGGCGCAGGGTCAGCCCCAGCATTTT	CASSLAGAQGQPQHF
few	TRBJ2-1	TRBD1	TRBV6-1	TGTGCCAGCAGTCTTCAGGGGGCAAGGAATGAGCAGTTCTTC	CASSLQGARNEQFF
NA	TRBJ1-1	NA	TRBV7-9	TGTGCCAGCAGCTTAGGAGGTGGGAGCCATGAAGCTTTCTTT	CASSLGGGSHEAFF
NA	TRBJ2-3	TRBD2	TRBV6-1	TGTGCCAGCAGCTCCCCAGAACGGGGGGCAGATACGCAGTATTTT	CASSSPERGADTQYF
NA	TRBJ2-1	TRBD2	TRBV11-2	TGTGCCAGCAGCTCTAGCGGGGGGATCACCTCCTACAATGAGCAGTTCTTC	CASSSSGGITSYNEQFF
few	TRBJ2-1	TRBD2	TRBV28	TGTGCCAGCAGTCCAGCGGGAGTCAACTACAATGAGCAGTTCTTC	CASSPAGVNYNEQFF
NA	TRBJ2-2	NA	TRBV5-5	TGTGCCAGCAGCCCGCAGACAATTCCCGGGGAGCTGTTTTTT	CASSPQTIPGELFF